Sequencing of this TCR beta chain was carried out in a study of T cells after yellow fever vaccination. General observations from the study: Clones that expanded after primary vaccination mostly reappeared after the booster (around 96% CD4, around 87% CD8).

V was clipped by 5 bases and J by 2 bases; unmatched bases: 3. The germline V gene encodes CDR1 DFQATT and CDR2 SNEGSKA (reference sequence). This CDR3 is 16 amino acids long. It was through 5'RACE template switching that TCR cDNA was made, with a universal primer site and UMIs added. TCRdb recomputed calls from the 5' RACE reads with MiXCR, one row per CDR3 protein. Found here are some 240,000 distinct CDR3 sequences, about 3% of them singletons; the top ten hold roughly 3.2%. This clonotype was recorded a few times. Its target is unknown. Material: CD4+ T cells sorted from PBMCs, obtained 10 days after the yellow fever booster vaccination. This TCR came from a man younger than 35 who received the YFV17D yellow fever vaccine. This chain links TRBV20-1 with TRBJ2-1, with 16 bases matching TRBD2. The CDR3, as DNA: TGCAGTGCTGCTGGGACTAGCGGGGGGGCCTACAATGAGCAGTTCTTC. Amino acids: CSAAGTSGGAYNEQFF.